This TCR beta chain was documented in a study of cytotoxic CD8 clonotypes in ibrutinib-treated CLL. Study in general: The samples contained about 250,000 productive templates on average. They also contained an average of roughly 99,000 productive rearrangements.

Between the trimmed V and J ends, which lost 4 bases and 4 bases, there was a span of 18 bases. The germline V gene encodes CDR1 SGDLS and CDR2 YYNGEE. The CDR3 spans 15 residues. Deep sequencing aimed at 1 in 200,000 to 1 in 1 million T cells' resolution. Produced via immunoSEQ multiplex PCR; TCRdb's table is partial and in-frame only. The sample has tens of thousands of clones, 57% seen once. The table lists this clone with many counts. Its antigen is currently unknown. General study results and limits: Clonality rose at ibrutinib response, held steady in sustained remission, and fell toward baseline at progression. Measured clonality at baseline was greater than in age-matched healthy donors and tracked with circulating CD8+ T-cell counts.

The genes are TRBV9 and TRBJ2-7; no clear D gene. Material: PBMCs, obtained after 12 months of ibrutinib treatment. The TCR originated in a human donor with chronic lymphocytic leukemia. The CDR3 coding sequence is TGTGCCAGCAGCCCCCCCGGAGCTAGAAGGTACGAGCAGTACTTC. The encoded protein is CASSPPGARRYEQYF. Combining the CDR3 with reference TRBV9 and TRBJ2-7 gives the whole variable domain DSGVTQTPKHLITATGQRVTLRCSPRSGDLSVYWYQQSLDQGLQFLIQYYNGEERAKGNILERFSAQQFPDLHSELNLSSLELGDSALYFCASSPPGARRYEQYFGPGTRLTVT.